This TCR beta chain was captured in a study of vaccination effects on CD4 cells after COVID-19. Study-level background: Participants got two doses of BNT162b2 or mRNA-1273 vaccine.

V was pared by 5 bases and J by 5 bases, with 24 bases between. The V gene's germline CDR1 is SGHAT and CDR2 FQNNGV. This CDR3 contains 17 residues. Sequencing was performed with immunoSEQ multiplex PCR; in TCRdb, only in-frame clones are kept and a portion is missing. The table includes 20,000 to 25,000 clones, about three quarters detected once. CD4+ T cells specific for antigen were expanded with viral peptide pools by the ViraFEST assay before sequencing. Cultured cells yielded isolated CD4+ T cells after around 10 days. Worth noting for this clone: The target antigen is unknown.

Sequenced material: CD4+ T cells from PBMCs cultured with HCoV-229E spike peptides, taken before COVID-19 vaccination. The chain couples TRBV11-2 to TRBJ2-5; D gene uncertain. This TCR came from a human donor who received a COVID-19 vaccine. CDR3 loop: CASSTPRRKLVLETQYF. CDR3 in DNA: TGTGCCAGCAGCACCCCCCGCAGGAAGTTGGTCTTGGAGACCCAGTACTTC.